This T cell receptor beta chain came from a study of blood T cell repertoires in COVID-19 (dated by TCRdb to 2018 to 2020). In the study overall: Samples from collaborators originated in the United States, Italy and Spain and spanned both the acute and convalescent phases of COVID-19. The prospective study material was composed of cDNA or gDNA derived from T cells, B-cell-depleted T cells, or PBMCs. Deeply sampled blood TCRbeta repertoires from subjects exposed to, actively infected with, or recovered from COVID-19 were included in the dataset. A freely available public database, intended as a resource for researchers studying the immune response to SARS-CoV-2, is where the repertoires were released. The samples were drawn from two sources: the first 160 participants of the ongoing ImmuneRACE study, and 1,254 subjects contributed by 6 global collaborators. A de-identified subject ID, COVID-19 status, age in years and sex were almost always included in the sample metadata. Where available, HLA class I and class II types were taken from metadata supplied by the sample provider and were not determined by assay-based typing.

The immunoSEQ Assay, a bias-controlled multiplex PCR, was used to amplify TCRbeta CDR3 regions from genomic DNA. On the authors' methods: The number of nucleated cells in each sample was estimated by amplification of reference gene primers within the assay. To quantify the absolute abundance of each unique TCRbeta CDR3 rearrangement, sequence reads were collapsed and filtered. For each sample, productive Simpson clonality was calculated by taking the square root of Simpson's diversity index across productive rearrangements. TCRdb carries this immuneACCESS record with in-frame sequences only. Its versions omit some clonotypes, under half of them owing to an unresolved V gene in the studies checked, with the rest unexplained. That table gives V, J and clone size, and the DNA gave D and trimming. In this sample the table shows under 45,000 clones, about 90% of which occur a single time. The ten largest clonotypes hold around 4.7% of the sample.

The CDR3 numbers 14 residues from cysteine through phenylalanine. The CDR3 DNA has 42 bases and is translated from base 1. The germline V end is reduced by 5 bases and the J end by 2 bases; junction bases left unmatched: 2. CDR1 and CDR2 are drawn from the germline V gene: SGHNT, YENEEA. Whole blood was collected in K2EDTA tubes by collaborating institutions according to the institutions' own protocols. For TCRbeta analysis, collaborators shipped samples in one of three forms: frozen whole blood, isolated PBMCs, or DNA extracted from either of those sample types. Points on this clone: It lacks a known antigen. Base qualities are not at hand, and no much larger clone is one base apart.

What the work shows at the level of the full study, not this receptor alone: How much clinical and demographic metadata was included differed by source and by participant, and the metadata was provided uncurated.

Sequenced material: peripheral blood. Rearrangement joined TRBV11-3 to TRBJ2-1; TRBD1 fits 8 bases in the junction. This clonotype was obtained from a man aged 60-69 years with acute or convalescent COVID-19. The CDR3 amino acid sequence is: CASSVQGAYNEQFF. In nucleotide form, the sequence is TGTGCCAGCAGCGTACAGGGGGCCTACAATGAGCAGTTCTTC.